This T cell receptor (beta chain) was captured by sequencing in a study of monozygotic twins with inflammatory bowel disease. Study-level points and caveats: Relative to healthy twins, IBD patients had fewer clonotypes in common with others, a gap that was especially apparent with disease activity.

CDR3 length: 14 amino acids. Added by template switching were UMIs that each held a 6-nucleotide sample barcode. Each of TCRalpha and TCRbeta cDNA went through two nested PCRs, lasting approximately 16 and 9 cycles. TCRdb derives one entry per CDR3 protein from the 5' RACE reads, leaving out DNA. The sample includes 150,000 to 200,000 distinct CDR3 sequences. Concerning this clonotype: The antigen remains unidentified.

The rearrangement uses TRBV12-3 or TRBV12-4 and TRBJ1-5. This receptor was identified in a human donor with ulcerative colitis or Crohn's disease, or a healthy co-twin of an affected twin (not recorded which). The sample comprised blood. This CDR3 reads CASSLEVGNQPQHF.